One sample yielded the 22 T cell receptor beta chains listed below, sequenced in a study of OX40 agonist ivuxolimab in advanced cancers. The assay was immunoSEQ multiplex PCR, and TCRdb's table has in-frame clones only and misses some. Found here are 35,000 to 45,000 clones, about 90% of them singletons; the top ten hold about 16%. The sequences come from CD4+ or CD8+ T cells sorted from blood, collected in a trial of the OX40 agonist ivuxolimab. All receptors come from an adult with an advanced solid tumor such as melanoma, head and neck, liver or kidney cancer.

The rearrangement joins TRBV7-9 to TRBJ1-2; D gene uncertain. Per germline, CDR1 SEHNR and CDR2 FQNEAQ (reference sequence). The V gene lost 2 bases and the J gene lost 8 bases, with 15 bases spanning the gap. This CDR3 has 14 residues. Here the CDR3 reads CASSLIERAGGYTF. CDR3 nucleotide sequence: TGTGCCAGCAGCTTAATTGAGAGGGCTGGCGGCTACACCTTC.

The genes are TRBV11-2 and TRBJ1-1; tentative D call: TRBD1 (5 bases). The germline V and J ends were trimmed by 5 bases and 1 base, with 11 bases remaining between them. CDR1 SGHAT and CDR2 FQNNGV come from the germline V gene. The CDR3 spans 14 residues. CDR3 coding DNA: TGTGCCAGCAGCCCTGGGGCGGGGAACACTGAAGCTTTCTTT. It encodes CASSPGAGNTEAFF.

The CDR3 protein is CASRGIGTKETQYF. The CDR3 DNA reads as TGTGCCAGCAGGGGGATAGGTACCAAAGAGACCCAGTACTTC. The V and J genes are TRBV2 and TRBJ2-5; D not resolved. The germline CDR1 and CDR2 sequences are SNHLY and FYNNEI. V was clipped by 6 bases and J by 3 bases, with 14 bases between them. The CDR3 loop spans 14 amino acids. The whole variable domain, filled in from reference TRBV2 and TRBJ2-5, reads EPEVTQTPSHQVTQMGQEVILRCVPISNHLYFYWYRQILGQKVEFLVSFYNNEISEKSEIFDDQFSVERPDGSNFTLKIRSTKLEDSAMYFCASRGIGTKETQYFGPGTRLLVL.

The chain combines TRBV11-2 with TRBJ2-7; 8 nucleotides line up with TRBD2. This CDR3 has 15 amino acids. V lost 5 bases to trimming and J lost 0 bases; unmatched junction nucleotides: 6. Germline values: CDR1 SGHAT, CDR2 FQNNGV. The CDR3 DNA sequence: TGTGCCAGCAGCCTCATCGGGAGGGACTCCTACGAGCAGTACTTC. This encodes CASSLIGRDSYEQYF.

The V call is TRBV12-5, the J call TRBJ2-7; D is possibly TRBD1 (6 bases). CDR1 is LGHNT and CDR2 is FRNRAP in the germline V gene. The CDR3 extends over 15 amino acids. V gave up 6 bases and J gave up 1 base, with 16 bases separating them. CDR3 sequence: CASGGTGWASYEQYF. DNA for the CDR3: TGTGCTAGTGGGGGAACAGGGTGGGCATCCTACGAGCAGTACTTC.

The V call is TRBV11-2, the J call TRBJ1-1, with D unresolved. The CDR3 is 15 amino acids. V shed 2 bases and J shed 3 bases, with 13 bases lying between them. Germline CDR1 reads SGHAT; CDR2 reads FQNNGV. CDR3 sequence reads: CASSLNARRDTEAFF. The DNA for the CDR3 is TGTGCCAGCAGCTTAAACGCCCGAAGGGACACTGAAGCTTTCTTT.

The gene calls are TRBV6-1 and TRBJ1-5; the match to TRBD1 covers 8 bases. The CDR3 is 17 residues long. CDR1 and CDR2 from the germline V gene are MNHNS and SASEGT. V gave up 0 bases and J gave up 4 bases; unmatched junction bases: 8. Here the CDR3 reads CASSEAIGQGGNQPQHF. For the CDR3, the DNA is TGTGCCAGCAGTGAAGCAATAGGACAGGGTGGAAATCAGCCCCAGCATTTT.

This chain joins TRBV7-9 and TRBJ2-1; 7 bases map to TRBD2. J gave up 7 bases and V 3 bases, and 12 bases lay outside the gene matches. This CDR3 spans 16 amino acids. Germline values: CDR1 SEHNR, CDR2 FQNEAQ (reference sequence). This chain's CDR3 is CASSLRGGSVRNEQFF. Here the CDR3 DNA reads TGTGCCAGCAGCTTGAGGGGCGGGAGTGTGCGGAATGAGCAGTTCTTC.

The gene calls are TRBV4-1 and TRBJ2-7; D gene ambiguous. Trimming shortened V by 0 bases and J by 3 bases, and 15 bases separated the two germline ends. This CDR3 is built from 16 residues. Per germline, CDR1 MGHRA and CDR2 YSYEKL. The DNA of the CDR3 is TGCGCCAGCAGCCAAGATCAGATGCGGCAGAGCTACGAGCAGTACTTC. Translating gives CASSQDQMRQSYEQYF.

This chain's CDR3 is CASSPGVNTGELFF. The CDR3 DNA reads TGTGCCAGTAGTCCAGGGGTGAACACCGGGGAGCTGTTTTTT. The chain carries TRBV19 and TRBJ2-2; D is perhaps TRBD1 (6 bases). CDR3 size: 14 residues. Germline CDR1 reads LNHDA; CDR2 reads SQIVND (reference sequence). Trimming removed 5 bases at V and 1 base at J, with 8 bases between.

CDR3 region: CASSPQGYGYTF. The CDR3 DNA follows: TGTGCCAGCTCACCACAGGGCTATGGCTACACCTTC. The genes are TRBV18 and TRBJ1-2; D unclear. CDR1 and CDR2 from the germline V gene are KGHSH and LQKENI. Trimming stripped 1 base from V and 4 bases from J, with 4 bases between. CDR3 size: 12 residues.

The V gene is TRBV14, the J gene TRBJ2-2; tentatively, D is TRBD1 (6 bases). The CDR3 is made up of 16 amino acids. Germline V gives CDR1 SGHDN, CDR2 FVKESK. V was trimmed by 1 base and J by 1 base, leaving 10 bases between them. This CDR3 reads CASSQVYRVNTGELFF. The DNA of the CDR3 is TGTGCCAGCAGCCAAGTTTACAGGGTGAACACCGGGGAGCTGTTTTTT.

As for this clone: Other DNA sequences in this sample translate to the same CDR3. This chain connects TRBV6-1 to TRBJ1-1; 8 nucleotides align to TRBD1. The CDR3 sequence is 15 residues long. Trimming at V came to 4 bases and at J to 4 bases, leaving 8 bases not matched to a gene. CDR1 is MNHNS, CDR2 SASEGT, per germline. CDR3 sequence reads: CASSGVGQGFTEAFF. The CDR3, as DNA: TGTGCCAGCAGTGGGGTAGGACAGGGTTTCACTGAAGCTTTCTTT.

Note on this clone: Additional DNA sequences in this sample encode the identical CDR3. The chain employs TRBV6-6 and TRBJ2-7; 8 bases line up with TRBD1. There are 14 residues in the CDR3. The V segment lost 2 bases and the J segment 3 bases; nucleotides outside the gene matches: 3. CDR1 and CDR2 from the germline V gene are MNHNY and SVGAGI (reference sequence). CDR3 nucleotide sequence: TGTGCCAGCAGTTACGGCGGACAGGGCTACGAGCAGTACTTC. This codes for CASSYGGQGYEQYF.

Only a few counts were recorded for this clone. V gene TRBV6-1 combines with J gene TRBJ2-7, with TRBD1 matching 7 bases. The junction had 13 bases not matched to a gene; V was cut back by 1 base and J by 7 bases. Germline V CDR1 and CDR2: MNHNS, SASEGT. This CDR3 has 16 residues. The CDR3: CASSEEGGQGYEEQYF. The CDR3 DNA reads as TGTGCCAGCAGTGAAGAAGGGGGCCAGGGATACGAGGAGCAGTACTTC.

The chain recombines TRBV7-6 with TRBJ2-1, with TRBD2 matching 7 bases. Germline trimming cut 2 bases from V and 4 bases from J; bases unmatched to any gene: 8. Germline V gene sequence: CDR1 SGHVS, CDR2 FNYEAQ. The CDR3 runs 16 residues. The CDR3 protein is CASSLRPSGMYNEQFF. CDR3 coding DNA: TGTGCCAGCAGCTTACGCCCTAGCGGAATGTACAATGAGCAGTTCTTC.

The chain combines TRBV4-1 with TRBJ2-7, with TRBD2 identical over 12 bases. Germline V gives CDR1 MGHRA, CDR2 YSYEKL. The trim removed 0 bases at V and 3 bases at J, leaving 12 bases unmatched. This CDR3 is 19 amino acids long. The CDR3 region has the DNA TGCGCCAGCAGCCAAGATTCACTAGCGGGAGGAGTACTATTCTACGAGCAGTACTTC. Encoded protein: CASSQDSLAGGVLFYEQYF.

This clone showed up just a few times. This CDR3 reads CASSSPGQLNYEQYF. The CDR3 bases are TGTGCCAGCAGCTCCCCGGGACAGCTTAACTACGAGCAGTACTTC. The rearrangement joins TRBV7-9 to TRBJ2-7, with 7 bases matching TRBD1. Trimming removed 4 bases from V and 3 bases from J; junction bases left unmatched: 9. Germline CDR1 and CDR2: SEHNR and FQNEAQ (reference sequence). CDR3 length: 15 residues.

The chain combines TRBV6-4 with TRBJ2-2; 9 bases are shared with TRBD1. V was clipped by 4 bases and J by 3 bases; unmatched bases: 0. CDR1 and CDR2 from the germline V gene are MRHNA and SNTAGT. This CDR3 comprises 14 residues. Here the CDR3 reads CASSGQGDTGELFF. CDR3 coding DNA: TGTGCCAGCAGTGGACAGGGGGACACCGGGGAGCTGTTTTTT.

This chain joins TRBV27 and TRBJ2-1; 10 nucleotides line up with TRBD2. The CDR3 runs to 16 residues. Germline V gene lookup returns CDR1 MNHEY and CDR2 SMNVEV (reference sequence). V dropped 3 bases and J dropped 4; count of bases not matched to a gene: 6. In nucleotides, the CDR3 is TGTGCCAGCAGTTTTCAAGCGGGAGGGACATACAATGAGCAGTTCTTC. Protein: CASSFQAGGTYNEQFF.

The CDR3 is CASSWDGVSSYNEQFF. CDR3 DNA sequence: TGTGCCAGCAGTTGGGACGGGGTGAGCTCCTACAATGAGCAGTTCTTC. The rearrangement joins TRBV27 to TRBJ2-1; D could derive from TRBD1 or TRBD2 (5 bases each). Germline assignment: CDR1 MNHEY and CDR2 SMNVEV (reference sequence). This CDR3 is built from 16 residues. Trimming took off 4 bases at V and 0 bases at J, with 13 bases between the two ends.

The chain has TRBV18 and TRBJ2-7; 10 bases line up with TRBD2. CDR1 and CDR2 from the germline V gene are KGHSH and LQKENI. The V segment lost 2 bases and the J segment 2 bases; nucleotides outside the gene matches: 3. This CDR3 is 15 amino acids long. This CDR3 reads CASSPTSGVTYEQYF. CDR3 coding DNA: TGTGCCAGCTCACCAACTAGCGGGGTTACCTACGAGCAGTACTTC. Full variable domain (remainder filled in from reference TRBV18 and TRBJ2-7): NAGVMQNPRHLVRRRGQEARLRCSPMKGHSHVYWYRQLPEEGLKFMVYLQKENIIDESGMPKERFSAEFPKEGPSILRIQQVVRGDSAAYFCASSPTSGVTYEQYFGPGTRLTVT.